This record looks at one T cell receptor (beta chain) sequence and its context. After removal of 1 base from V and 8 bases from J, the junction contained 5 bases not matched to a gene. The CDR3 is 15 residues long. Germline CDR1 LGHNA, CDR2 YSLEER. Authors' methods: Nucleated cell number was recorded as an estimate derived from reference gene primer amplification. Generated by immunoSEQ multiplex PCR, the TCRdb table keeps only in-frame clones and is missing some. V and J calls and clone size are copied from that table; D and trimming were computed from the DNA. The table lists around 50,000 clones, over 80% of them singletons. The sample originates from a study of blood T cell repertoires in COVID-19. At the level of the study: The United States, Italy and Spain supplied acute and convalescent COVID-19 samples. From T cells, B-cell-depleted T cells, or PBMCs came the material, which was cDNA or gDNA.

The chain joins TRBV4-3 to TRBJ1-6; the match to TRBD1 covers 7 bases. The sample comprised peripheral blood. The sequence was obtained from a woman aged 55-69 years with acute or convalescent COVID-19. CDR3 nucleotides: TGCGCCAGCAGCCAAGGGAGGGACAGTTATTCACCCCTCCACTTT. Translated: CASSQGRDSYSPLHF.